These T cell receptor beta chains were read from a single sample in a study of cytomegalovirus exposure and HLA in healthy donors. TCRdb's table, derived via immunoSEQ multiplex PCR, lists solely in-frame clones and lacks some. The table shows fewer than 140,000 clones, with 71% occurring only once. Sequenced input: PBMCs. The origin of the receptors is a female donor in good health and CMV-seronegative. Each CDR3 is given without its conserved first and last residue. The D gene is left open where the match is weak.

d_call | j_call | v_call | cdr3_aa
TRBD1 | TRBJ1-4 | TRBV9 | ASSDDRGGEKLF
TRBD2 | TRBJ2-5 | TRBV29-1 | SVEAGTSGRARETQY
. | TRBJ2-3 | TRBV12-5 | ASGLAGVRADTQY
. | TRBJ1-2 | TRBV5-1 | ASSLGSTLYGYT
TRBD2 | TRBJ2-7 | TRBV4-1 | ASSAGTRGRQDYEQY
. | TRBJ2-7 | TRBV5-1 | ASSLERGSYEQY
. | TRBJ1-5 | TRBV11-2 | ASSFRGTGNQPQH
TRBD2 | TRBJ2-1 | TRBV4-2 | ASSQELAGVGNEQF
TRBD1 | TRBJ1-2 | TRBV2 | ASRGPTGKGYGYT
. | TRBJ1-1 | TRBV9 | ASSTRGSNTEAF
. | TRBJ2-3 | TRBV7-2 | ASSLDWRKTGSDTDTQY
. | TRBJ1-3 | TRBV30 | AWDTVSGNTIY
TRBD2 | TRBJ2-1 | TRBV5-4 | ASLPGGPGNEQF
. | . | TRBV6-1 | ASSEPGTGSYEQY
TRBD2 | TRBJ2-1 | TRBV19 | ASSIGGLGMASGRVDEQF
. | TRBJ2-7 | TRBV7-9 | ASSFQGDEQY
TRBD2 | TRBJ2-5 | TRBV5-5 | ASSLDSGRFQETQY
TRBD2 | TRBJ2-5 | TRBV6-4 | ASRGLAGVGEETQY
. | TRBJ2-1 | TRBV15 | ATSRPGTFVGQF
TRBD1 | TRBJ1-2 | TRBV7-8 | ASSLAQGGYGYT
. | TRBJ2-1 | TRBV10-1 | AAPLPGDVNEQF
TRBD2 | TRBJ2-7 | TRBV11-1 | ASSSGGRSYEQY
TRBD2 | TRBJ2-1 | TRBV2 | ASSASWGEREKTYNEQF
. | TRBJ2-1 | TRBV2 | ASTMDKGWDEQF
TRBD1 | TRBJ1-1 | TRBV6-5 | ASSHRQGGTEAF
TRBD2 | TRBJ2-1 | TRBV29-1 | SVASGTSGSNEQF
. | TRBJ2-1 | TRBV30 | AWSVGNSYNEQF
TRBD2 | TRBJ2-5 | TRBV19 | ASSAGLAGGPKRSGQY
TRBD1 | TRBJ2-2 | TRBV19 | ASNPTGPGELF
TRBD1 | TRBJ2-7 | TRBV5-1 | ASSLSPGQGYEQY
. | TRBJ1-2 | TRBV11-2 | ASSLGGVNGYT
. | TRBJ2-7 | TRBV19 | ASSSLSTSTSEQY
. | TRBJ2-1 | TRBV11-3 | ASSWGGPTIILYNEQF
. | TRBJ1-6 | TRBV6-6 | ASSYGQDNSPLH
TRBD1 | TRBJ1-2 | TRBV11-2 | ASSLDPPGTTGAVIYGYT
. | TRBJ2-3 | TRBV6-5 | ASSPTFGRQDTQY
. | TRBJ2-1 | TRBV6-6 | ASSYSSAGDNEQF
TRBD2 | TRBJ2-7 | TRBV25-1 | ASRTSGSSYEQY
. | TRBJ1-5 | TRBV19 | ASLVAQGMGNQPQH
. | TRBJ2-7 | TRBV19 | ASSLRFTLDEQY
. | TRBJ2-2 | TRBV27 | ASSLFWGHTGELF
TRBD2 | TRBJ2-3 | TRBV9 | ASSVGLAGRADTQY
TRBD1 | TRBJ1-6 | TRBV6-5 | ASSYSTGSNSPLH
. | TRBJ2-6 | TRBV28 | ASRDHSGTGANVLT
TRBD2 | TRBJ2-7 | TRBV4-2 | ASSQALAETYEQY
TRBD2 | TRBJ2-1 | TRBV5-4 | ASSSSGGTYNEQF